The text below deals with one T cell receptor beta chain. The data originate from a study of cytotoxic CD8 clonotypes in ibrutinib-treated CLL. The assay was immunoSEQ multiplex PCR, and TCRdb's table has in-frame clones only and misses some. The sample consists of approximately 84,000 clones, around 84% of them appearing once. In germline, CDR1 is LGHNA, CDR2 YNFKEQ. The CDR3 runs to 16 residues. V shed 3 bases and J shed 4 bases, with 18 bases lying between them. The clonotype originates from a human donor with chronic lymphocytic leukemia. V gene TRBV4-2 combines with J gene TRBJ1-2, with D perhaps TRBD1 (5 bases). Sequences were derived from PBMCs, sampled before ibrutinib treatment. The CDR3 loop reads CASSHGTPREGYGYTF. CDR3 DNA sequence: TGTGCCAGCAGCCACGGGACGCCGAGGGAAGGCTATGGCTACACCTTC.